This T cell receptor beta chain was documented in a study of CD4 T cells in relation to SARS-CoV-2 and coronaviruses. As for the study in general: Negative control cultures got HIV-1 Nef peptides or no peptide.

The data were produced by immunoSEQ multiplex PCR, yet TCRdb's version contains in-frame clones alone and is incomplete. The data hold some 15,000 clones, with approximately 80% observed a single time. Germline lookup yields CDR1 SGHDN and CDR2 FVKESK. This CDR3 is built from 15 residues. Deletions cut 4 bases from V and 0 bases from J, with 11 bases between. CD4+ T cells from unexposed donors were obtained before the COVID-19 pandemic (2011-2018). CD4+ T cells were isolated from the cells after roughly 11 days of culture. Regarding this clone: Its specificity is not known.

Sequencing used CD4+ T cells from PBMCs, cultured in vitro. The sequence was obtained from a human donor in good health. The rearrangement links TRBV14 to TRBJ2-3; no clear D. DNA for the CDR3: TGTGCCAGCAGCCCCTTCCGGCCTAGCACAGATACGCAGTATTTT. Protein product: CASSPFRPSTDTQYF.